A selection of T cell receptor beta chains follows, all from one sample in a study of PD-1 blockade in classical Hodgkin lymphoma. The data were produced by immunoSEQ multiplex PCR, yet TCRdb's version contains in-frame clones alone and is incomplete. The data contain some 64,000 clones, approximately 90% of them singletons. The sequencing here drew on peripheral blood mononuclear cells (PBMCs), taken at baseline. These receptors all stem from a human donor with classical Hodgkin lymphoma. Both conserved end residues are part of each CDR3.

j_gene,len,v_gene,CDR3aa
TRBJ1-2,13,TRBV10-3,CAIRSDRTYGYTF
TRBJ1-2,15,TRBV19,CASSDAAGANYGYTF
TRBJ1-1,14,TRBV7-9,CASSLALGDTEAFF
TRBJ1-3,12,TRBV6-6,CASRSPGDTIYF
TRBJ1-3,16,TRBV6-6,CASSYSGQRLGNTIYF
TRBJ2-5,13,TRBV27,CASSLRGKETQYF
TRBJ1-2,15,TRBV5-1,CASSLQTGIIGSYTF
TRBJ2-2,14,TRBV19,CASSISRDTGELFF
TRBJ1-2,16,TRBV9,CASSPRLTGMAGGYTF
TRBJ2-5,15,TRBV11-2,CASTLTGTRKETQYF
TRBJ1-4,14,TRBV6-1,CASSRDRANEKLFF
TRBJ1-1,14,TRBV11-2,CASNQGAMNTEAFF
TRBJ1-4,15,TRBV5-1,CASSPGGALGEKLFF
TRBJ1-2,14,TRBV10-3,CAISPPGQLYGYTF
TRBJ2-5,15,TRBV29-1,CSVVLVAGAQETQYF
TRBJ2-6,19,TRBV19,CASSNLGQATPGGANVLTF
TRBJ2-3,12,TRBV29-1,CSGDTGADTQYF
TRBJ2-1,14,TRBV2,CASKTGGTNYEQFF
TRBJ1-5,15,TRBV2,CASTEGTESNQPQHF
TRBJ2-7,12,TRBV27,CASSSNRGEQYF
TRBJ2-1,14,TRBV7-8,CASSLLVSGPIPIF
TRBJ1-1,11,TRBV7-9,CATEWGEQAFF
TRBJ2-5,17,TRBV7-2,CASRQRGLAGGLETQYF
TRBJ1-1,13,TRBV27,CASSGGTGGEAFF
TRBJ1-1,13,TRBV7-9,CASNWGQSTEAFF
TRBJ1-1,12,TRBV30,CAWNRLNTEAFF
TRBJ1-2,13,TRBV6-5,CASSLDGPIGYTF
TRBJ1-1,14,TRBV27,CASSLSRTGFEAFF
TRBJ2-1,22,TRBV13,CASSLEALLAERQFNSYNEQFF
TRBJ1-5,13,TRBV11-2,CASSLDSSQPQHF
TRBJ1-5,14,TRBV15,CATSRETGRQPQHF
TRBJ1-2,15,TRBV5-1,CASSLDRGSRYGYTF
TRBJ2-2,14,TRBV7-9,CASSPGQKTGELFF